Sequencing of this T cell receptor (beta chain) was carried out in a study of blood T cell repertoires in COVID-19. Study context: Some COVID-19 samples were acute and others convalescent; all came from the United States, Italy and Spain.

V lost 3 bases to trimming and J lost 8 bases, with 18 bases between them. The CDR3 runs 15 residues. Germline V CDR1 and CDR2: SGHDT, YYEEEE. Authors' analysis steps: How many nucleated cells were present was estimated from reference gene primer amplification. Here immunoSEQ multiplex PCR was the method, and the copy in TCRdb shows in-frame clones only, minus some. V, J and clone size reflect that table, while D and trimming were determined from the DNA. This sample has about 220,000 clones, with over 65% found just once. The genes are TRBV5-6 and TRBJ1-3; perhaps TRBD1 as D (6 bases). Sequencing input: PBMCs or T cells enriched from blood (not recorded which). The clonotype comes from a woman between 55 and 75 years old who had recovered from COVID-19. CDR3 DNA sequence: TGTGCCAGCAGCTCCCCACTACGACAGGAGGACACCATATATTTT. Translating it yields CASSSPLRQEDTIYF.